This T cell receptor (beta chain) was found in a study of OX40 agonist ivuxolimab in advanced cancers. Study information: Dose-escalation patients' cancers were hepatocellular carcinoma, melanoma, renal cell or head and neck cancer. Anti-PD-1, anti-PD-L1 or anti-CTLA-4 therapy given earlier was allowed, and 40% had some. Study observations and caveats: CD4+ and CD8+ blood T cells expanded clonally by week 6 at 0.1 to 3.0 mg/kg. Expanded clones were, on average, more numerous among CD8+ T cells than CD4+.

For this clone: Its antigen is still unknown.

TCRdb keeps only in-frame clones here, not all; method: immunoSEQ multiplex PCR. Of roughly 7,000 clones detected, 75% to 90% appear once; the ten largest clones hold 1.5% to 2%. The sequences come from CD4+ or CD8+ T cells sorted from blood, collected in a trial of the OX40 agonist ivuxolimab. This clonotype originated in an adult with an advanced solid tumor such as melanoma, head and neck, liver or kidney cancer.

The CDR3 here is CASSSPREADTQYF. As DNA, the CDR3 is TGTGCCAGCAGTTCCCCCCGGGAAGCGGATACGCAGTATTTT. The chain carries TRBV28 and TRBJ2-3; D perhaps matches TRBD2 (5 bases). The ends were cut back, 4 bases at V and 6 bases at J, with 14 bases in the middle. The CDR3 sequence is 14 residues long. The germline V gene encodes CDR1 MDHEN and CDR2 SYDVKM.